A selection of T cell receptor beta chains follows, all from one sample in a study of vaccination effects on CD4 cells after COVID-19. Antigens of these TCRs are unknown. Produced via immunoSEQ multiplex PCR; TCRdb's table is partial and in-frame only. The table records tens of thousands of clones, roughly four fifths of them present only once. The sequences come from CD4+ T cells from PBMCs cultured with HCoV-229E spike peptides, collected after COVID-19 vaccination. These receptors were taken from a human donor who received a COVID-19 vaccine. CDR3s include the opening cysteine and the closing phenylalanine or tryptophan. D genes are given only for firm matches. Not every row has a clone size; where given, it reads once, few, many or a size class.

v_gene,abundance,len,d_gene,j_gene,CDR3nt,CDR3aa
TRBV3-1/TRBV3-2,NA,15,NA,TRBJ1-2,TGTGCCAGCAGCCAAGGGACGATAGAAGCCTATGGCTACACCTTC,CASSQGTIEAYGYTF
TRBV19,NA,15,NA,TRBJ1-5,TGTGCCAGTACTCCAAGGGGGACCAGGAATCAGCCCCAGCATTTT,CASTPRGTRNQPQHF
TRBV6-5,NA,15,NA,TRBJ1-6,TGTGCCAGCAGCCGCTCCGGGACCCAAAATTCACCCCTCCACTTT,CASSRSGTQNSPLHF
TRBV9,NA,17,TRBD2,TRBJ2-1,TGTGCCAGCAGCTCCCGGGGGGGGGCTGGGGGCTACAATGAGCAGTTCTTC,CASSSRGGAGGYNEQFF
TRBV21-1,once,17,NA,TRBJ2-2,TGTGCCAGCAGCAAAACAGAAGCAGGGACCCACACCGGGGAGCTGTTTTTT,CASSKTEAGTHTGELFF
TRBV4-1,NA,13,NA,TRBJ1-6,TGCGCCAGCAGCCAAGGACGGGGATCACCCCTCCACTTT,CASSQGRGSPLHF
TRBV5-1,NA,12,TRBD1,TRBJ1-1,TGCGCCAGCAGCCCAGGACAGGGAATAGCTTTCTTT,CASSPGQGIAFF
TRBV6-5,NA,11,NA,TRBJ1-1,TGTGCCACCCAGGGAGACAGCGAAGCTTTCTTT,CATQGDSEAFF
TRBV30,NA,13,NA,TRBJ1-4,TGTGCCTGGGAGACTCAAGGGCGTAAAAAACTGTTTTTT,CAWETQGRKKLFF
TRBV27,NA,16,TRBD1,TRBJ2-2,TGTGCCAGCAGTATGCCGGGACAGGTTAACACCGGGGAGCTGTTTTTT,CASSMPGQVNTGELFF
TRBV12-3/TRBV12-4,NA,13,NA,TRBJ2-3,TGTGCCAGCAGGCCAGGGGTGGCAGATACGCAGTATTTT,CASRPGVADTQYF
TRBV18,few,17,TRBD2,TRBJ2-1,TGTGCCAGCTCACCTGGGACTAGCGGGAGGTTCGGCAATGAGCAGTTCTTC,CASSPGTSGRFGNEQFF
TRBV30,once,14,NA,TRBJ1-6,TGTGCCTGGAGTGCTCGACAGAGTAATTCACCCCTCCACTTT,CAWSARQSNSPLHF
TRBV18,NA,15,TRBD1,TRBJ1-2,TGTGCCAGCTCACTACAGGGGGCGAATAACTATGGCTACACCTTC,CASSLQGANNYGYTF
TRBV14,NA,13,NA,TRBJ2-7,TGTGCCAGCAGCCAAGACCGGATTTACGAGCAGTACTTC,CASSQDRIYEQYF
TRBV5-1,NA,14,TRBD1,TRBJ1-1,TGCGCCAGCAGCTGGGACAGTTCAAACACTGAAGCTTTCTTT,CASSWDSSNTEAFF
TRBV3-1/TRBV3-2,NA,13,NA,TRBJ2-7,TGTGCCAGCAGCCCCGGTCCCCCGGGGGAGCAGTACTTC,CASSPGPPGEQYF
TRBV11-2,NA,14,TRBD1,TRBJ2-7,TGTGCCAGCAGCTTCAGGGGGCGACTCTACGAGCAGTACTTC,CASSFRGRLYEQYF
TRBV19,once,15,TRBD2,TRBJ2-3,TGTGCCAGTAGATCACCAGCGGGGGGCTCAGATACGCAGTATTTT,CASRSPAGGSDTQYF
TRBV12-3/TRBV12-4,NA,13,NA,TRBJ1-5,TGTGCCAGCAGTTTACGCAGGGATCAGCCCCAGCATTTT,CASSLRRDQPQHF
TRBV27,NA,16,TRBD1,TRBJ2-3,TGTGCCAGCAGCCCGACAGGGAGCGAACGCACAGATACGCAGTATTTT,CASSPTGSERTDTQYF
TRBV30,NA,13,NA,TRBJ1-1,TGTGCCTGGAGGAGAACAATGAACACTGAAGCTTTCTTT,CAWRRTMNTEAFF
TRBV7-9,NA,17,TRBD2,TRBJ2-1,TGTGCCAGCAGCTCCCAAGCGGGGGGATCAAACTACAATGAGCAGTTCTTC,CASSSQAGGSNYNEQFF
TRBV5-1,few,15,TRBD2,TRBJ2-7,TGCGCCAGCAGCCCTGCCGGGACTAGCGGCTACGAGCAGTACTTC,CASSPAGTSGYEQYF
TRBV2,NA,12,NA,TRBJ2-1,TGTGCCAGCAGTGACCTGGGCAATGAGCAGTTCTTC,CASSDLGNEQFF
TRBV2,NA,14,NA,TRBJ1-5,TGTGCCAGCAGTGTCGAGAGGGGAAATCAGCCCCAGCATTTT,CASSVERGNQPQHF
TRBV29-1,NA,10,NA,TRBJ1-1,TGCAGCGCCCGGAACACTGAAGCTTTCTTT,CSARNTEAFF
TRBV6-5,once,11,NA,TRBJ2-1,TGTGCCACCAGACGAAACAATGAGCAGTTCTTC,CATRRNNEQFF
TRBV4-1,NA,15,TRBD2,TRBJ2-3,TGCGCCAGCAGCCAAGAGACTAGCGTGGGGATTACGCAGTATTTT,CASSQETSVGITQYF
TRBV3-1/TRBV3-2,NA,14,NA,TRBJ1-3,TGTGCCAGCAAAGAGGGGGTGACTGGAAACACCATATATTTT,CASKEGVTGNTIYF
TRBV10-3,NA,16,TRBD1,TRBJ2-1,TGTGCCATCAGTGAGACGGACTTCGGACAGGGCAATGAGCAGTTCTTC,CAISETDFGQGNEQFF
TRBV6-5,NA,13,NA,TRBJ1-3,TGTGCCAGCAGTTACGCCTCTGGAAACACCATATATTTT,CASSYASGNTIYF
TRBV10-1,NA,13,NA,TRBJ1-4,TGCGCCAGCAGTGAGTTCCTTGGCGAGGATTTGTTTTTT,CASSEFLGEDLFF
TRBV19,once,16,NA,TRBJ1-2,TGTGCCAGTAGTATAGATTATAGGGAGGGGATCTATGGCTACACCTTC,CASSIDYREGIYGYTF
TRBV1,few,14,NA,TRBJ1-5,TGCACCAGCAGCCAAGTAAGGGGGGAGCAGCCCCAGCATTTT,CTSSQVRGEQPQHF
TRBV5-1,NA,17,TRBD1,TRBJ1-1,TGCGCCAGCAGCTTGGGAGGGACAGGGGGCGCCGACACTGAAGCTTTCTTT,CASSLGGTGGADTEAFF
TRBV24-1,NA,15,TRBD1,TRBJ2-2,TGTGCCACCAGTGACGGAGGACAGGGGGCCGGGGAGCTGTTTTTT,CATSDGGQGAGELFF
TRBV24-1,NA,12,NA,TRBJ2-3,TGTGCCACAAGCGGCAACACAGATACGCAGTATTTT,CATSGNTDTQYF
TRBV10-2,few,15,TRBD1,TRBJ1-1,TGCGCCAGCAGTATACGGACAGGGAGGTCCTCTGAAGCTTTCTTT,CASSIRTGRSSEAFF
TRBV5-1,NA,12,NA,TRBJ1-1,TGCGCCAGCAGCTTTATAGGGGAGGAAGCTTTCTTT,CASSFIGEEAFF
TRBV15,NA,16,NA,TRBJ1-1,TGTGCCACCAGCAGTCCTCAGGGAATGATGAACACTGAAGCTTTCTTT,CATSSPQGMMNTEAFF
TRBV7-6,NA,16,TRBD1,TRBJ1-6,TGTGCCAGCAGCTCCACGACAGGGAAGATGAATTCACCCCTCCACTTT,CASSSTTGKMNSPLHF
TRBV9,NA,16,NA,TRBJ1-6,TGTGCCAGCAGCGTTTATACCGGGACGGGGACTTCACCCCTCCACTTT,CASSVYTGTGTSPLHF
TRBV9,NA,16,NA,TRBJ2-3,TGTGCCAGCAGCGTATGGACAGCCCAGAGCACAGATACGCAGTATTTT,CASSVWTAQSTDTQYF
TRBV4-1,NA,21,TRBD2,TRBJ2-2,TGCGCCAGCAGCCAGGGGGGTGGGATTAAGCGGGAGGGCCGGGACACCGGGGAGCTGTTTTTT,CASSQGGGIKREGRDTGELFF
TRBV29-1,NA,12,NA,TRBJ2-3,TGCAGCGTTGAAGACGGAACAGATACGCAGTATTTT,CSVEDGTDTQYF
TRBV29-1,NA,14,TRBD1,TRBJ1-1,TGCAGCGCACACAGGGGCGTCATGAACACTGAAGCTTTCTTT,CSAHRGVMNTEAFF
TRBV5-6,NA,14,NA,TRBJ1-2,TGTGCCAGCAGCTTGGCGGCGCCTCTTGGCGGCTACACCTTC,CASSLAAPLGGYTF
TRBV29-1,NA,13,NA,TRBJ2-1,TGCAGCGTTGCCATGAAAACCTACAATGAGCAGTTCTTC,CSVAMKTYNEQFF
TRBV3-1/TRBV3-2,few,13,NA,TRBJ2-7,TGTGCCAGCAGCCAAGCCTTCCCCCACGAGCAGTACTTC,CASSQAFPHEQYF
TRBV7-9,NA,13,NA,TRBJ2-5,TGTGCCAGCAGCTTACTGGCCCAAGAGACCCAGTACTTC,CASSLLAQETQYF
TRBV25-1,once,14,TRBD1,TRBJ1-2,TGTGCCAGCAGTGACGACGACAGGGTCCATGGCTACACCTTC,CASSDDDRVHGYTF
TRBV2,NA,14,TRBD1,TRBJ2-4,TGTGCCAGCAGCCGGGACAGGGGGAGGGACATTCAGTACTTC,CASSRDRGRDIQYF
TRBV30,NA,14,NA,TRBJ1-5,TGTGCCTGGAGTCCGGGGGGCAATAATCAGCCCCAGCATTTT,CAWSPGGNNQPQHF
TRBV27,NA,14,NA,TRBJ2-7,TGTGCCAGCAGTTCCGTCGGGACGGCGGTCGAGCAGTACTTC,CASSSVGTAVEQYF